The 24 T cell receptor beta chains in this list originate from one sample, sequenced in a study of blood T cells in healthy people across ages. A second about 7 to 12 cycle PCR used barcoded and J-beta primers. MiXCR was run by TCRdb on the 5' RACE reads, yielding one entry per CDR3 protein. The repertoire holds roughly 500,000 distinct CDR3 sequences, with roughly a quarter as singletons. The sample taken for sequencing was blood. These receptors were collected from an older woman in good health.

The chain has TRBV10-3 and TRBJ2-5; no firm D call. The CDR3 runs 12 residues. The germline gives CDR1 ENHRY, CDR2 SYGVKD. Trimming stripped 5 bases from V and 5 bases from J, with 9 bases between. As DNA, the CDR3 is TGTGCCATCAGTTGGAAGGGTGAGACCCAGTACTTC. It is translated as CAISWKGETQYF.

This clonotype was seen a few times. The chain recombines TRBV6-5 with TRBJ2-4, with D perhaps being TRBD1 or TRBD2 (5 bases each). The length of the CDR3 is 14 residues. V lost 3 bases and J lost 7, with 13 bases in between. Germline V gene lookup returns CDR1 MNHEY and CDR2 SVGAGI. In nucleotides, the CDR3 is TGTGCCAGCAGTTATTCCACAGGCGGGAACATTCAGTACTTC. It translates to CASSYSTGGNIQYF.

In this sample, this clonotype turned up a few times. The V gene is TRBV3-1, the J gene TRBJ2-4, with 7 positions matching TRBD1. Germline V CDR1 and CDR2: LGHDT, YNNKEL (reference sequence). The V and J ends lost 4 bases and 5 bases, in that order; junction bases with no gene match: 8. This CDR3 contains 15 residues. The CDR3 DNA reads as TGTGCCAGCAGCCGGGGTCCGGGACAGCAAAACATTCAGTACTTC. Residues: CASSRGPGQQNIQYF.

In this sample, this clonotype turned up many times. The CDR3 region has the DNA TGTGCCAGCAAACTAGGACTAGCGGCAGCCGAAACCCTCCAAGAGACCCAGTACTTC. Encoded protein: CASKLGLAAAETLQETQYF. The V and J genes are TRBV6-1 and TRBJ2-5; 10 bases match TRBD2. CDR1 and CDR2 (germline): MNHNS, SASEGT. Trimming took 7 bases from V and 1 from J; bases not matched to a gene: 18. This CDR3 has 19 residues.

The J gene is TRBJ2-3, the V gene TRBV5-6; possibly TRBD1 or TRBD2 for D (5 bases each). The CDR3 consists of 14 residues. Per germline, CDR1 SGHDT and CDR2 YYEEEE. The ends were cut back, 0 bases at V and 4 bases at J, with 9 bases in the middle. CDR3 nucleotides: TGTGCCAGCAGCTTGGCCCGGGGCCCAGATACGCAGTATTTT. Protein product: CASSLARGPDTQYF.

This clonotype has more than one count but fewer than ten. The rearrangement joins TRBV5-1 to TRBJ2-5, with TRBD2 matching 12 bases. CDR1 and CDR2 from the germline V gene are SGHRS and YFSETQ. The CDR3 runs to 17 residues. After removal of 5 bases from V and 4 bases from J, the junction contained 12 bases not matched to a gene. The CDR3: CASRGTTGLAGRETQYF. The CDR3 region has the DNA TGCGCCAGCAGGGGTACTACGGGACTAGCGGGTCGAGAGACCCAGTACTTC.

The rearrangement links TRBV18 to TRBJ1-2; D ambiguous. V lost 3 bases and J 4 bases, leaving 18 bases between the germline ends. This CDR3 is 16 amino acids long. Germline V lookup: CDR1 KGHSH, CDR2 LQKENI. The CDR3 reads CASSPGVARGVYGYTF. CDR3 coding DNA: TGTGCCAGCTCACCGGGTGTGGCAAGAGGAGTCTATGGCTACACCTTC.

The CDR3, as DNA: TGTGCCAGCAGCTTACGACAGAAGGCCTACAATGAGCAGTTCTTC. The encoded protein is CASSLRQKAYNEQFF. The chain employs TRBV11-1 and TRBJ2-1, with D possibly TRBD1 on 5 matching bases. Germline V lookup: CDR1 SGHAT, CDR2 FQDESV (reference sequence). CDR3 length: 15 amino acids. The V gene lost 2 bases and the J gene lost 2 bases, with 10 bases spanning the gap.

This chain uses TRBV7-3 with TRBJ2-3; 9 nucleotides line up with TRBD2. The trim removed 5 bases at V and 1 base at J, leaving 4 bases unmatched. This CDR3 is 15 amino acids long. Germline V gene data show CDR1 as SGHTA and CDR2 as FQGTGA. CDR3 sequence (DNA): TGTGCCAGCAGCATCGCTAGCGGGGGCACAGATACGCAGTATTTT. Translation: CASSIASGGTDTQYF.

This clonotype showed up just once. The chain uses TRBV12-3 or TRBV12-4 and TRBJ1-2; D call uncertain. V gave up 2 bases and J gave up 4 bases, with 8 bases separating them. This CDR3 has 13 amino acids. CDR3 region: CASSLRASYGYTF. The CDR3 coding sequence is TGTGCCAGCAGTTTACGCGCCTCCTATGGCTACACCTTC.

This clonotype showed up just once. This chain joins TRBV12-3 or TRBV12-4 and TRBJ2-3, with D unclear. V was clipped by 0 bases and J by 6 bases, with 22 bases between them. This CDR3 is 18 amino acids long. CDR3 loop: CASSLALSLVDSPDTQYF. CDR3 nucleotide sequence: TGTGCCAGCAGTTTAGCGCTTTCTCTGGTTGACTCACCCGATACGCAGTATTTT.

The chain has TRBV27 and TRBJ1-2, with TRBD1 identical over 7 bases. The CDR3 has 14 amino acids. The trim removed 5 bases at V and 5 bases at J, leaving 8 bases unmatched. Germline CDR1 reads MNHEY; CDR2 reads SMNVEV (reference sequence). DNA for the CDR3: TGTGCCAGCAGTCGGGACAGTTCGGGTTATGGCTACACCTTC. This sequence encodes CASSRDSSGYGYTF.

This clonotype has a handful of counts. This rearrangement joins TRBV20-1 to TRBJ2-5, with 8 nucleotides matching TRBD2. CDR3 size: 17 residues. J gave up 2 bases and V 3 bases, and 14 bases lay outside the gene matches. Germline CDR1 DFQATT, CDR2 SNEGSKA (reference sequence). CDR3 bases: TGCAGTGCTAGGGGAACGGGGGGGCGAGGAATTCAAGAGACCCAGTACTTC. It yields the protein CSARGTGGRGIQETQYF.

The V call is TRBV10-3, the J call TRBJ2-1; the D is unclear. CDR1 ENHRY and CDR2 SYGVKD come from the germline V gene. The CDR3 consists of 13 residues. The germline V and J ends were trimmed by 4 bases and 6 bases, with 10 bases remaining between them. This CDR3 is CAISVGSSNEQFF. The DNA for the CDR3 is TGTGCCATCAGTGTGGGTAGTTCCAATGAGCAGTTCTTC.

The J gene is TRBJ2-5, the V gene TRBV20-1; possibly TRBD2 for D (6 bases). In germline, CDR1 is DFQATT, CDR2 SNEGSKA (reference sequence). Trimming took off 3 bases at V and 5 bases at J, with 10 bases between the two ends. The CDR3 has 12 residues. CDR3 sequence reads: CSARVSGETQYF. In DNA, the CDR3 is TGCAGTGCTAGGGTTAGCGGCGAGACCCAGTACTTC.

This chain joins TRBV3-1 and TRBJ2-3; D not resolved. Germline V gene data show CDR1 as LGHDT and CDR2 as YNNKEL (reference sequence). The ends were cut back, 3 bases at V and 3 bases at J, with 10 bases in the middle. The CDR3 runs 14 residues. CDR3 in DNA: TGTGCCAGCAGCCAGGTCCAGCGAACAGATACGCAGTATTTT. Translation gives CASSQVQRTDTQYF.

This clonotype was observed a few times. CDR3 protein: CAIGGQKQETQYF. DNA of the CDR3: TGTGCCATCGGGGGGCAAAAACAAGAGACCCAGTACTTC. The V and J genes are TRBV10-3 and TRBJ2-5; D may match TRBD1 or TRBD2 (6 bases each). The CDR3 spans 13 residues. The V gene lost 8 bases and the J gene lost 2 bases, with 12 bases spanning the gap. The germline CDR1 and CDR2 sequences are ENHRY and SYGVKD.

V and J are TRBV12-3 or TRBV12-4 and TRBJ2-1, with D perhaps TRBD1 (6 bases). The ends were cut back, 3 bases at V and 8 bases at J, with 17 bases in the middle. The CDR3 is 15 amino acids. CDR3 loop: CASSFPDRSRYEQFF. In DNA, the CDR3 is TGTGCCAGCAGTTTCCCCGACAGGTCACGGTATGAGCAGTTCTTC.

This clonotype appeared many times. The chain joins TRBV20-1 to TRBJ2-7; D is perhaps TRBD1 (6 bases). V dropped 4 bases and J dropped 0 bases, with 10 bases sitting between them. The CDR3 consists of 13 residues. In germline, CDR1 is DFQATT, CDR2 SNEGSKA (reference sequence). In nucleotides, the CDR3 is TGCAGTGCTACGGGACACCTCTCCTACGAGCAGTACTTC. It translates to CSATGHLSYEQYF.

This chain uses TRBV18 with TRBJ2-5; 7 bases are a match to TRBD2. Losses at the gene ends were 2 bases for V and 5 bases for J; bases not matched to a gene: 8. Germline-derived CDR1 and CDR2 are KGHSH and LQKENI. The CDR3 is 15 amino acids. The CDR3 loop reads CASSPVAGVGETQYF. In DNA, the CDR3 is TGTGCCAGCTCACCAGTGGCGGGAGTAGGGGAGACCCAGTACTTC.

The V gene is TRBV12-5, the J gene TRBJ1-3; D unclear. CDR3 size: 14 residues. The V gene's germline CDR1 is LGHNT and CDR2 FRNRAP. The V end lost 3 bases, the J end lost 1 base, and 7 bases lay between the germline ends. The CDR3 spells CASGLGRSGNTIYF. CDR3 sequence (DNA): TGTGCTAGTGGTTTAGGTAGATCTGGAAACACCATATATTTT. The full variable domain, with the rest looked up from reference TRBV12-5 and TRBJ1-3, is DARVTQTPRHKVTEMGQEVTMRCQPILGHNTVFWYRQTMMQGLELLAYFRNRAPLDDSGMPKDRFSAEMPDATLATLKIQPSEPRDSAVYFCASGLGRSGNTIYFGEGSWLTVV.

This clonotype was seen ten or more times. The V gene is TRBV7-2, the J gene TRBJ2-5; 8 bases are shared with TRBD2. The ends lost 2 bases at V and 5 bases at J; junction bases unmatched: 4. The CDR3 runs 14 residues. The V gene's germline CDR1 is SGHTA and CDR2 FQGNSA. CDR3 in DNA: TGTGCCAGCAGCTTACCAGCGGGGGAGGAGACCCAGTACTTC. It yields the protein CASSLPAGEETQYF.

This clonotype occurred many times. V is TRBV7-3 and J is TRBJ2-2; 8 positions agree with TRBD1. Trimming cost V 5 bases and J 2 bases; bases outside gene matches: 4. The CDR3 totals 15 residues. Germline V CDR1 and CDR2: SGHTA, FQGTGA. The CDR3 region is CASSPDRGNTGELFF. CDR3 in DNA: TGTGCCAGCAGCCCTGACAGGGGTAACACCGGGGAGCTGTTTTTT.

The chain uses TRBV3-1 and TRBJ2-5; 8 nucleotides agree with TRBD2. The DNA matches TRBJ2-1 better at its end, which makes the J call doubtful. This CDR3 is built from 16 residues. The V gene's germline CDR1 is LGHDT and CDR2 YNNKEL (reference sequence). The CDR3 nucleotides are TGTGCCAGCAGCCAGGGCACGGGACTAGTTGGCAATGAGCAGTTCTTC. This encodes CASSQGTGLVGNEQFF.